This is a list of T cell receptor beta chains from one sample in a study of blood T cell repertoires in COVID-19. Generated by immunoSEQ multiplex PCR, the TCRdb table keeps only in-frame clones and is missing some. Of 200,000 to 250,000 clones listed, 86% are singletons. Sequencing used peripheral blood. The source of these receptors is a middle-aged man with acute or convalescent COVID-19. The CDR3 runs from the conserved cysteine through the conserved F or W. Each record gives: J gene, D gene, V gene, clone size, CDR3 DNA, CDR3 protein. The D gene is left open where the match is weak. Size is stated for part of the rows, as once, few or many counts, or as a class when the clone is expanded.

>TRBJ1-1|TRBD1|TRBV9|.
TGTGCCAGCAGCCCGGACAGGGGGCGGACTGAAGCTTTCTTT
CASSPDRGRTEAFF
>TRBJ1-2|.|TRBV11-2|.
TGTGCCAGCAGCTTCAGGGAGGGGGGTGGCTACACCTTC
CASSFREGGGYTF
>TRBJ1-6|.|TRBV2|.
TGTGCGTGGGGCAGTTGGAATTCACCCCTCCACTTT
CAWGSWNSPLHF
>TRBJ2-1|.|TRBV11-2|.
TGTGCCAGCAGCTTGGAAAGGGGCACGTTAAATGAGCAGTTCTTC
CASSLERGTLNEQFF
>TRBJ1-2|TRBD1|TRBV27|.
TGTGCCAGCAGGCCGACAGGGTTTAATAGAATAAACTATGGCTACACCTTC
CASRPTGFNRINYGYTF
>TRBJ1-2|TRBD1|TRBV7-3|.
TGTGCCAGCAGCCCGGGACAGCTTCTCGGCTACACCTTC
CASSPGQLLGYTF
>TRBJ1-6|.|TRBV3-1/TRBV3-2|.
TGTGCCAGCAGCCGGGCGTATAATTCACCCCTCCACTTT
CASSRAYNSPLHF
>TRBJ1-5|TRBD1|TRBV10-3|.
TGTGCCACCCGGACAGGAGTAAATAGCAATCAGCCCCAGCATTTT
CATRTGVNSNQPQHF
>TRBJ2-3|TRBD2|TRBV5-1|.
TGCGCCAGCAGCTTGGCCGTAGCGGGGGGCACAGATACGCAGTATTTT
CASSLAVAGGTDTQYF
>TRBJ1-5|TRBD1|TRBV7-8|.
TGTGCCAGCAGTCCCGGGACAGCAAGGTCAGGCAATCAGCCCCAGCATTTT
CASSPGTARSGNQPQHF
>TRBJ1-2|.|TRBV29-1|few
TGCAGCGTTGATCGGGACACCTCCGCCTATGGCTACACCTTC
CSVDRDTSAYGYTF
>TRBJ1-1|TRBD1|TRBV29-1|.
TGCAGCGGGGGACAGGTGAACACTGAAGCTTTCTTT
CSGGQVNTEAFF
>TRBJ1-1|.|TRBV5-1|few
TGCGCCAGCAGCCTTCAGGTGGGGAACACTGAAGCTTTCTTT
CASSLQVGNTEAFF
>TRBJ1-5|TRBD1|TRBV7-9|.
TGTGCCAGCAGCTTTGGGACAGGGGGAGGGCAGCCCCAGCATTTT
CASSFGTGGGQPQHF